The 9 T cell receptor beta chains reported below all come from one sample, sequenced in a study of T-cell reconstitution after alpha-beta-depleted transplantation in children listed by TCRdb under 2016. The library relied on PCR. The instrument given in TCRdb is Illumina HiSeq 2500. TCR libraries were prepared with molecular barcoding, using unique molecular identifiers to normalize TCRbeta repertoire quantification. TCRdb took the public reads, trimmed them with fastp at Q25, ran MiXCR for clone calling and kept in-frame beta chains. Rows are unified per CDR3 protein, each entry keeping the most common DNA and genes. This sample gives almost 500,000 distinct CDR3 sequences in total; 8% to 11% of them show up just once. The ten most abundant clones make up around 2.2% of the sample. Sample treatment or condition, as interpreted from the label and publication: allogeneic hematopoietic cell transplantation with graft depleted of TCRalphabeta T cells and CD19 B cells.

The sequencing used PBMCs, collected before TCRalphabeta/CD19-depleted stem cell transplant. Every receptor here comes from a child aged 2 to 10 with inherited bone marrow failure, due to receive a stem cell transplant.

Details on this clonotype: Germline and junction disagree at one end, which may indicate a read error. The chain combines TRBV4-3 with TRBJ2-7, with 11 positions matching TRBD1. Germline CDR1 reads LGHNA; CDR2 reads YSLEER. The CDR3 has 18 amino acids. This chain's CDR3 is CARSQDRRDRDRGYEQYF. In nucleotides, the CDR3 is TGCGCCAGAAGCCAAGACCGTAGAGACCGGGACAGGGGGTACGAGCAGTACTTC.

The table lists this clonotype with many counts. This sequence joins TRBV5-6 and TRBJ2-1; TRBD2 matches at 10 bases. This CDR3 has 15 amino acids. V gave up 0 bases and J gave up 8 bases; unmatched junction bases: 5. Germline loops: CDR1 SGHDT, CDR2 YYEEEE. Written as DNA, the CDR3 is TGTGCCAGCAGCTTGGGACCTAGCGGGAGCTATGAGCAGTTCTTC. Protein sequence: CASSLGPSGSYEQFF.

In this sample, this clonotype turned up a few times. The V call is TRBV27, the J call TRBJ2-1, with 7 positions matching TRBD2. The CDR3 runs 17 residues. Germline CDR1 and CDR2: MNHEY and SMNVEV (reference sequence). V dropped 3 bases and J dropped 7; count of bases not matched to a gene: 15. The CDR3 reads CASSFLLAAPGGNEQFF. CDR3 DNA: TGTGCCAGCAGTTTTTTGCTAGCGGCACCTGGGGGGAATGAGCAGTTCTTC.

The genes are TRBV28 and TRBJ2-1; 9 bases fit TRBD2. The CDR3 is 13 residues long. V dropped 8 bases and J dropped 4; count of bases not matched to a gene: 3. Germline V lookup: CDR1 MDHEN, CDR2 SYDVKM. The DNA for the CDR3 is TGTGCCAGCCGACTAGCGGTTTACAATGAGCAGTTCTTC. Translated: CASRLAVYNEQFF.

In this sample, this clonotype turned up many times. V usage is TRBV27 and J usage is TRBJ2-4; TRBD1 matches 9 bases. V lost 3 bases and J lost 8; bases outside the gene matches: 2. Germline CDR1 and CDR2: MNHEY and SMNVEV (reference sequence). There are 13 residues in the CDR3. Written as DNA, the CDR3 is TGTGCCAGCAGTTTGGACAGGGGACACATTCAGTACTTC. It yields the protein CASSLDRGHIQYF.

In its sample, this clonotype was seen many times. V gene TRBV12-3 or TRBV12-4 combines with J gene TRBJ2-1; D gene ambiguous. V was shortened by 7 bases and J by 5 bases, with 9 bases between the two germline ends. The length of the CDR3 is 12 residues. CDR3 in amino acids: CASTHLNNEQFF. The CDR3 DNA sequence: TGTGCCAGCACCCACTTAAACAATGAGCAGTTCTTC.

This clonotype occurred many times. The CDR3 DNA follows: TGTGCCAGCAGCGACCCATTAGGACCCTATGGCTACACCTTC. Translated, it gives CASSDPLGPYGYTF. The chain joins TRBV28 to TRBJ1-2; no definite D call. V lost 6 bases, J lost 4 bases, and 15 bases lay in between. The germline gives CDR1 MDHEN, CDR2 SYDVKM. This CDR3 spans 14 amino acids.

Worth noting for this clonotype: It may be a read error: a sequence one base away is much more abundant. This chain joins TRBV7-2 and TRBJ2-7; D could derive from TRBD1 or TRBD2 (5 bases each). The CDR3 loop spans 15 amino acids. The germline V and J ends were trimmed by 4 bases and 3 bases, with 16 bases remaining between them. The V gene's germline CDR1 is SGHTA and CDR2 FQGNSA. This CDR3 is CASSSGPTRGYEQYF. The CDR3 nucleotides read TGTGCCAGCAGCTCAGGGCCAACGAGGGGCTACGAGCAGTACTTC. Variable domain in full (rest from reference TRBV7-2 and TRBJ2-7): GAGVSQSPSNKVTEKGKDVELRCDPISGHTALYWYRQSLGQGLEFLIYFQGNSAPDKSGLPSDRFSAERTGGSVSTLTIQRTQQEDSAVYLCASSSGPTRGYEQYFGPGTRLTVT.

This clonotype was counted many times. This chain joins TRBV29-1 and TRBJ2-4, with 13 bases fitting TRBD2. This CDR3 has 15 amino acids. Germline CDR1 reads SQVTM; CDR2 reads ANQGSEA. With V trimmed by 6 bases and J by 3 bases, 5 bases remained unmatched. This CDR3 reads CSVLGLAGSKNIQYF. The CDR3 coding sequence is TGCAGCGTCCTGGGACTAGCGGGAAGCAAAAACATTCAGTACTTC.